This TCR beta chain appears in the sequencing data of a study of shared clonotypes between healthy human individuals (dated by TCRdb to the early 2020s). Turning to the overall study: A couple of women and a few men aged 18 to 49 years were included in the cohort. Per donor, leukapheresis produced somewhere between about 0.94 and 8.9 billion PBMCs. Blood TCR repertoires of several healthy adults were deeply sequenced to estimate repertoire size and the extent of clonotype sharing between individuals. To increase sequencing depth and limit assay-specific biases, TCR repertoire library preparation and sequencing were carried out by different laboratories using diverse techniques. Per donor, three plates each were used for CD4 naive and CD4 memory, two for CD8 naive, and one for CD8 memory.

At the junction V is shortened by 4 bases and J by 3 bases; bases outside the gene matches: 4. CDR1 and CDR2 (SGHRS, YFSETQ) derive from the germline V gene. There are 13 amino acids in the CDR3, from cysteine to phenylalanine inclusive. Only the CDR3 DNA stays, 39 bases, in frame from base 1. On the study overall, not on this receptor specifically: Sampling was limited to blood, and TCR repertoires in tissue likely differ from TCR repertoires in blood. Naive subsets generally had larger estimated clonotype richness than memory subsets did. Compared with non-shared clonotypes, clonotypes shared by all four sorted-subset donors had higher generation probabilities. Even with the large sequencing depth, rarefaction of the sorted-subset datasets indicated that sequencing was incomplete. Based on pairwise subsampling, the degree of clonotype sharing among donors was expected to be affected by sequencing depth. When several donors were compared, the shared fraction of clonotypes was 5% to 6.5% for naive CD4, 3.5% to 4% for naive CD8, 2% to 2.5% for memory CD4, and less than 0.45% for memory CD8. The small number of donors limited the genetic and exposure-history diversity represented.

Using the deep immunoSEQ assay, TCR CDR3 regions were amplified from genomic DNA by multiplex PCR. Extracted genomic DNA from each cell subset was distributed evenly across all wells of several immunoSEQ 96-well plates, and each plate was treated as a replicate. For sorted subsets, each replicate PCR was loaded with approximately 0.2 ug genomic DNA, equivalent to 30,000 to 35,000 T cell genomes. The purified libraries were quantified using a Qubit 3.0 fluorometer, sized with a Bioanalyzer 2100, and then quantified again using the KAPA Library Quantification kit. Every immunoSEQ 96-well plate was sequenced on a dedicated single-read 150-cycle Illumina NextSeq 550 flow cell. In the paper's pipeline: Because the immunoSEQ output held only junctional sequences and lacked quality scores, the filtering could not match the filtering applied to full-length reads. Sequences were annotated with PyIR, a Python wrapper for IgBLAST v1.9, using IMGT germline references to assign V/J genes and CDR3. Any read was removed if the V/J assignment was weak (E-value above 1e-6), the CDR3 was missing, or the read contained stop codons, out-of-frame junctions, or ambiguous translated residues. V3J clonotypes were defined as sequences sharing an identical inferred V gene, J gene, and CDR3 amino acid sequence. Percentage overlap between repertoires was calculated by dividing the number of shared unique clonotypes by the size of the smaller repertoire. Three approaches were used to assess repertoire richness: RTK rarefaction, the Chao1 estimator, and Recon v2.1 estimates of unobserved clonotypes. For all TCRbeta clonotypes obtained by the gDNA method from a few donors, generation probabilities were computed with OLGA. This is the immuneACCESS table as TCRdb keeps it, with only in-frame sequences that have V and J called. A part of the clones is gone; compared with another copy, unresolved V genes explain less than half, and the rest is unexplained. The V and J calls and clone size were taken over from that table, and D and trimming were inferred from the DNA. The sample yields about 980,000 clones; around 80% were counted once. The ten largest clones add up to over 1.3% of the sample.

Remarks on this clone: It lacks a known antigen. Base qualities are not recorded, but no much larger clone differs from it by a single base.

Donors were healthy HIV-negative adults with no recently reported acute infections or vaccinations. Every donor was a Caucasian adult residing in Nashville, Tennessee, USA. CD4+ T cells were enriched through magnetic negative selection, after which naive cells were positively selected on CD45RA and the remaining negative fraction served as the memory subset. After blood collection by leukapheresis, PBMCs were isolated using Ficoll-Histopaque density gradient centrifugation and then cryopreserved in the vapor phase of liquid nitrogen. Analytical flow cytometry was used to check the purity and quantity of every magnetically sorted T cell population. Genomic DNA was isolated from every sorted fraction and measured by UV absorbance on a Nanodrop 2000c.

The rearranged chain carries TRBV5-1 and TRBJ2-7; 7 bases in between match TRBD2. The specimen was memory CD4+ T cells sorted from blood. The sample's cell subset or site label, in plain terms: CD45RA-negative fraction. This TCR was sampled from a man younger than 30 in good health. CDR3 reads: CASSREAYYEQYF. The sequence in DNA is TGCGCCAGCAGCCGGGAGGCCTACTACGAGCAGTACTTC. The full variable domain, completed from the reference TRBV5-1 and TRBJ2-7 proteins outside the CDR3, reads KAGVTQTPRYLIKTRGQQVTLSCSPISGHRSVSWYQQTPGQGLQFLFEYFSETQRNKGNFPGRFSGRQFSNSRSEMNVSTLELGDSALYLCASSREAYYEQYFGPGTRLTVT.